Sequencing of this TCR beta chain was carried out in a study of T-cell reconstitution after alpha-beta-depleted transplantation in children. This clonotype turned up a few times. Its antigen is undetermined. The CDR3 loop spans 16 amino acids. Trimming stripped 0 bases from V and 7 bases from J, with 19 bases between. Per germline, CDR1 SGDLS and CDR2 YYNGEE. The library targeted TCRbeta and was prepared with unique molecular identifiers. TCRdb reanalysed the PCR reads using MiXCR and keeps one entry per CDR3 protein. The top ten clones hold just over 40% of a sample with 300,000 to 400,000 distinct CDR3 sequences, 15% to 20% of them seen once. Whole-study results and caveats: A year post-transplant, T-cell counts and diversity derived mostly from newly produced T cells. Several hundred expanded graft clones reportedly supplied alpha-beta T cells about two months after transplant.

The clonotype comes from a male patient under 10 years old who had a stem cell transplant for acute lymphoblastic leukemia, so the T cells may come from the graft donor. This specimen consisted of PBMCs, mostly from graft donor cells, obtained 360 days after TCRalphabeta/CD19-depleted stem cell transplant. The genes are TRBV9 and TRBJ2-5; possibly TRBD2 for D (6 bases). The CDR3 here is CASSVEPGRQGGTQYF. The CDR3 DNA sequence: TGTGCCAGCAGCGTAGAACCAGGGCGGCAGGGAGGGACCCAGTACTTC. Complete variable domain (other parts from reference TRBV9 and TRBJ2-5): DSGVTQTPKHLITATGQRVTLRCSPRSGDLSVYWYQQSLDQGLQFLIQYYNGEERAKGNILERFSAQQFPDLHSELNLSSLELGDSALYFCASSVEPGRQGGTQYFGPGTRLLVL.